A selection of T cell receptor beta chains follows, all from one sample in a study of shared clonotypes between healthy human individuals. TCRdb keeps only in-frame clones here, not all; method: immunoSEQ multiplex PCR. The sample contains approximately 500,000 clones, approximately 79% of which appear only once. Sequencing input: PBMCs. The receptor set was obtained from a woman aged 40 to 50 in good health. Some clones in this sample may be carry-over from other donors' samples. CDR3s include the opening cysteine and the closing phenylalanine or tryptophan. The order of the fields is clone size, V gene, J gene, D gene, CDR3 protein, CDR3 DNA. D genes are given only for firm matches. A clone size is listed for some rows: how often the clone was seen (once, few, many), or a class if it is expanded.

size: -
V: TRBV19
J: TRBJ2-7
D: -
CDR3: CASSPLLRAGLYF
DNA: -

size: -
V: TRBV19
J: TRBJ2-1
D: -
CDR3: CASSIKTPSSYNEQFF
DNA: TGTGCCAGTAGTATCAAGACCCCAAGCTCCTACAATGAGCAGTTCTTC

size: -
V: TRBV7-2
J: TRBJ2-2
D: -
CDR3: CASNPSIAGELFF
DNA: TGTGCCAGCAACCCTAGCATAGCCGGGGAGCTGTTTTTT

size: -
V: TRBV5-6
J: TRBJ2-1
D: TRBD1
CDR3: CASSWTGGHEQFF
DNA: TGTGCCAGCAGCTGGACAGGGGGCCATGAGCAGTTCTTC

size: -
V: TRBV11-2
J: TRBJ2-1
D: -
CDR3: CASSRTQVGYNEQFF
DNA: TGTGCCAGCAGCCGAACACAGGTAGGGTACAATGAGCAGTTCTTC

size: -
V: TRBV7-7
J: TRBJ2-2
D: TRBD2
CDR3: CASSPRAGGANTGELFF
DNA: TGTGCTAGCAGCCCTCGCGCGGGGGGTGCGAACACCGGGGAGCTGTTTTTT

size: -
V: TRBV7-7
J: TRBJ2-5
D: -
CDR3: CAGGGEGETQYF
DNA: TGTGCCGGTGGGGGAGAGGGGGAGACCCAGTACTTC

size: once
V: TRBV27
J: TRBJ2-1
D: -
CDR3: CASSLFGLGGSYNEQFF
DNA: TGTGCCAGCAGTTTATTCGGTCTGGGCGGGTCCTACAATGAGCAGTTCTTC

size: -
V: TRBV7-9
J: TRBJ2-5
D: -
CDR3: CASSSRSPGGQETQYF
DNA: TGTGCCAGCAGCTCCCGGTCCCCCGGGGGACAAGAGACCCAGTACTTC

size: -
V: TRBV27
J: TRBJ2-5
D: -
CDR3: CASSLLQQETQYF
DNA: TGTGCCAGCAGTTTATTACAGCAAGAGACCCAGTACTTC

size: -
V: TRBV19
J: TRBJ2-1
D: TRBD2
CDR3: CASSISGRPYNEQFF
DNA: TGTGCCAGTAGTATAAGCGGGAGACCCTACAATGAGCAGTTCTTC

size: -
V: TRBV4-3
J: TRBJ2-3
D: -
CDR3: CASSQDDQGTDTQYF
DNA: TGCGCCAGCAGCCAAGACGATCAAGGCACAGATACGCAGTATTTT

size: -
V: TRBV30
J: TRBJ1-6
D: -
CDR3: CAWSGRGNSPLHF
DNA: TGTGCCTGGAGTGGCAGAGGCAATTCACCCCTCCACTTT

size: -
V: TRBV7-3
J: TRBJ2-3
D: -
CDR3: CASSSNRGTDTQYF
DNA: TGTGCCAGCAGCTCTAACCGAGGCACAGATACGCAGTATTTT

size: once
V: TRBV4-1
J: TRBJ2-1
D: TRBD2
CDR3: CASSDSGRGYNEQFF
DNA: TGCGCCAGCAGCGATAGCGGGAGGGGCTACAATGAGCAGTTCTTC

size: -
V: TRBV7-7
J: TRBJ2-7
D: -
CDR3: CASSLAVAGEQYF
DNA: TGTGCCAGCAGCTTAGCGGTAGCTGGTGAGCAGTACTTC

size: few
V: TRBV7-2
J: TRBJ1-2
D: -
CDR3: CASSLETVYGYTF
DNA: TGTGCCAGCAGCTTAGAAACAGTCTATGGCTACACCTTC

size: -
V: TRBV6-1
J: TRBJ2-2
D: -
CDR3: CASPALGTGELFF
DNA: TGTGCCTCCCCGGCCCTTGGGACCGGGGAGCTGTTTTTT

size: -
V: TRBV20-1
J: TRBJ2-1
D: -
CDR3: CSARARNEQFF
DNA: TGCAGTGCGAGAGCGCGGAATGAGCAGTTCTTC

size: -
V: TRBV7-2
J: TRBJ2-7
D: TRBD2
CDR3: CASSLDSREVYEQYF
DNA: TGTGCCAGCAGCTTAGATTCGCGGGAGGTCTACGAGCAGTACTTC

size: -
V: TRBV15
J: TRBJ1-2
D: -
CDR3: CATREHHREMDGYTF
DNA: TGTGCCACCAGGGAACACCACAGGGAAATGGATGGTTACACCTTC

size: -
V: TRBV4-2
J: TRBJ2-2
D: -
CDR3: CASSQGSTNTGELFF
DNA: TGTGCCAGCAGCCAAGGGTCTACGAACACCGGGGAGCTGTTTTTT

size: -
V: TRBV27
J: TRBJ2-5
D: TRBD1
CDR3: CASSTLGTGVETQYF
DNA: TGTGCCAGCAGTACCCTGGGGACAGGTGTAGAGACCCAGTACTTC

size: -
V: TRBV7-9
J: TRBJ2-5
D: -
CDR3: CASSLISVQETQYF
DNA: TGTGCCAGCAGCTTAATATCGGTCCAAGAGACCCAGTACTTC

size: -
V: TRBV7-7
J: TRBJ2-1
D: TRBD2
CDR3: CASSLGSGGYNEQFF
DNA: TGTGCTAGCAGCTTAGGTAGCGGGGGTTACAATGAGCAGTTCTTC

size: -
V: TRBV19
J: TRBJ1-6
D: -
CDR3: CASSIRWDTTEASPLHF
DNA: TGTGCCAGTAGTATTCGCTGGGACACCACAGAGGCTTCACCCCTCCACTTT

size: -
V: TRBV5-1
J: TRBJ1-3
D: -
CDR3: CASSLGPTGHLSGNTIYF
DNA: TGCGCCAGCAGCTTGGGACCGACGGGACATCTCTCTGGAAACACCATATATTTT

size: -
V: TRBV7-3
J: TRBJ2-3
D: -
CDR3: CASSSIAGADTQYF
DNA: TGTGCCAGCAGCTCGATAGCCGGCGCAGATACGCAGTATTTT

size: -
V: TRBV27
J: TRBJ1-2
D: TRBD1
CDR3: CASRLQGDYGYTF
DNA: TGTGCCAGCAGGCTACAGGGGGACTATGGCTACACCTTC

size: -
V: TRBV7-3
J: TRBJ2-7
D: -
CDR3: CASSLYGTPYEQYF
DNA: TGTGCCAGCAGCTTATACGGGACCCCGTACGAGCAGTACTTC

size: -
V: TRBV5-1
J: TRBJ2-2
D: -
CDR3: CASSLAGLFTGELFF
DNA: TGCGCCAGCAGCTTGGCCGGACTCTTCACCGGGGAGCTGTTTTTT

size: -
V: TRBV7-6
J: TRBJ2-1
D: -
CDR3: CASSLQTGVGPYNEQFF
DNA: TGTGCCAGCAGCCTGCAAACCGGAGTCGGACCCTACAATGAGCAGTTCTTC

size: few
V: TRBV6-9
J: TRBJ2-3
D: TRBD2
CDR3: CASSLRTGLAGGRSTDTQYF
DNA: TGTGCCAGCAGTTTAAGAACAGGACTAGCGGGAGGTCGGTCGACAGATACGCAGTATTTT

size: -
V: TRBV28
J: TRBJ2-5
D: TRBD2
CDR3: CASSFSTSGEQETQYF
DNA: TGTGCCAGCAGTTTTTCGACTAGCGGGGAACAAGAGACCCAGTACTTC

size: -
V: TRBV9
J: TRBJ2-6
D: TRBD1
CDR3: CASSAGDRGLGANVLTF
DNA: TGTGCCAGCAGCGCCGGGGACAGGGGGCTTGGGGCCAACGTCCTGACTTTC

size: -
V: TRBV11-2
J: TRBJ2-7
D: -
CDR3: CASSLDSAGSYEQYF
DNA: TGTGCCAGCAGCTTAGATTCCGCGGGCTCCTACGAGCAGTACTTC

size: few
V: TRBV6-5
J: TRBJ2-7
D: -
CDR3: CASSDLPYEQYF
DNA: TGTGCCAGCAGTGATTTGCCCTACGAGCAGTACTTC

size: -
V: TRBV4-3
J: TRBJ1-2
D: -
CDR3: CASSQDGRSYGYTF
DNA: TGCGCCAGCAGCCAAGATGGTCGGAGTTATGGCTACACCTTC

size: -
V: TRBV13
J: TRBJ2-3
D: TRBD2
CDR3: CASSPWTSATDTQYF
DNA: TGTGCCAGCAGCCCTTGGACTAGTGCCACAGATACGCAGTATTTT

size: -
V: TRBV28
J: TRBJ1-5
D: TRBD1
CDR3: CASSTGTGAPSGQPQHF
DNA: TGTGCCAGCAGCACCGGGACAGGGGCCCCCTCGGGTCAGCCCCAGCATTTT

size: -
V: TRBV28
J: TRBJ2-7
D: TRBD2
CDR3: CASSRPGTSGSTEQYF
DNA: TGTGCCAGCAGTCGTCCCGGGACTAGCGGGAGTACCGAGCAGTACTTC

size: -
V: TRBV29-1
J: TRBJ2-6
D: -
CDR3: CSVGISGANVLTF
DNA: TGCAGCGTTGGTATCTCTGGGGCCAACGTCCTGACTTTC

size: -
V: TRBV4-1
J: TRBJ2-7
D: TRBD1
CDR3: CASSQDDRGRYEQYF
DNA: TGCGCCAGCAGCCAAGACGACAGGGGGCGGTACGAGCAGTACTTC